This record covers a single TCR beta chain. These data originate in a study of shared clonotypes between healthy human individuals. Only in-frame clones appear in the TCRdb table, and some are missing; sequencing was by immunoSEQ multiplex PCR. This table holds 1.5 million to 2.5 million clones, 85% to 95% found once. Germline lookup yields CDR1 SGHTA and CDR2 FQGTGA. This CDR3 contains 15 residues. V gave up 5 bases and J gave up 2 bases; unmatched junction bases: 6. Naive CD8 cells lacked CD45RO and underwent positive selection for CCR7, leaving out terminally differentiated effector memory CD45RA+ cells.

Sequenced material: naive CD8+ T cells sorted from blood. The TCR comes from a man between 18 and 35 years old in good health. The rearrangement uses TRBV7-3 and TRBJ2-1, with 7 bases lining up with TRBD2. CDR3 loop: CASSLAGEAYNEQFF. The CDR3 coding sequence is TGTGCCAGCAGCCTTGCGGGGGAGGCCTACAATGAGCAGTTCTTC.